This T cell receptor (beta chain) was sequenced in a study of T cell responses to AZD1222 COVID-19 vaccine. About this clone: Its antigen is currently unknown.

Study findings and constraints: The study sampled repertoires only after the peak T cell response. Variant regions that are unmutated are reportedly the target of nearly half of spike-specific TCRs. Just a handful of AZD1222 recipients were seropositive at baseline.

The data were produced by immunoSEQ multiplex PCR, yet TCRdb's version contains in-frame clones alone and is incomplete. The sample shows more than 100,000 clones, over 75% of them seen only once. Germline V lookup: CDR1 MDHEN, CDR2 SYDVKM. The CDR3 covers 13 residues. Germline trimming cut 6 bases from V and 3 bases from J; bases unmatched to any gene: 4. The sequence derives from an adult in good health. This chain joins TRBV28 and TRBJ1-2; TRBD1 matches at 7 bases. The specimen comprised peripheral blood, sampled on day 0 of AZD1222 vaccination. CDR3: CASSLTGYYGYTF. The CDR3 bases are TGTGCCAGCAGCTTGACAGGGTACTATGGCTACACCTTC.